This passage covers 2 T cell receptor beta chains from one sample sequenced in a study of blood T cell repertoires in COVID-19. Profiling relied on immunoSEQ multiplex PCR, and the TCRdb table lists in-frame clones only, not all of them. Of approximately 250,000 clones detected, approximately 85% appear once; the ten largest clones hold roughly 4.6%. Sequenced input: peripheral blood. The receptors were sampled from a man aged 45-65 years with COVID-19, enrolled during active disease.

The chain is built from TRBV19 and TRBJ2-3; D may be TRBD2 (6 bases). This CDR3 has 14 amino acids. V lost 8 bases and J 0 bases, leaving 12 bases between the germline ends. CDR1 and CDR2 (germline): LNHDA, SQIVND (reference sequence). CDR3 sequence: CASVDGTSTDTQYF. DNA of the CDR3: TGTGCCAGTGTAGACGGGACTAGCACAGATACGCAGTATTTT.

The gene calls are TRBV19 and TRBJ2-5, with 8 positions matching TRBD1. Losses at the gene ends were 5 bases for V and 9 bases for J; bases not matched to a gene: 14. CDR3 length: 15 amino acids. Per the germline V gene, CDR1 is LNHDA and CDR2 is SQIVND (reference sequence). The CDR3 is CASSAQGTGKGAQYF. The CDR3 DNA reads TGTGCCAGTAGTGCCCAAGGGACAGGTAAAGGGGCCCAGTACTTC.